The source of this T cell receptor beta chain is a study of T-cell memory formation after mild COVID-19. The study's findings and limits: The CD4+ clones that contracted clustered mainly within CM and EM, and the CD8+ clones concentrated in EMRA. Certain responding clones were present in pre-infection memory, suggesting participation of cross-reactive memory.

The CDR3 extends over 13 amino acids. The V end lost 5 bases, the J end lost 7 bases, and 12 bases lay between the germline ends. TCRdb analysed the 5' RACE reads with MiXCR anew, one entry per CDR3 protein. The sample shows about 82,000 distinct CDR3 sequences, approximately 13% of them seen only once. Regarding this clonotype: Its antigen is as yet unknown.

Sequenced input: PBMCs or a T cell subset sorted from them (not recorded which). The rearrangement links TRBV12-3 or TRBV12-4 to TRBJ1-5; TRBD1 is a possible D gene (5 bases). This TCR came from an adult woman who had mild COVID-19 (a few samples of this study predate the infection). Cell type and time point are not known. The CDR3 is CASSTGVGQPQHF. The CDR3 DNA follows: TGTGCCAGCAGTACGGGGGTAGGACAGCCCCAGCATTTT.